This T cell receptor (beta chain) was recovered during a study of spatial heterogeneity in lung cancer (dated by TCRdb to about 2019). A note on the overall study: Beta-chain transcripts were consistently detected in greater numbers than alpha-chain transcripts, which likely reflects a higher abundance of beta-chain transcripts. At surgery, over 200 tumor regions, around 65 matched nontumor lung samples and 56 PBMC samples were TCR-sequenced for both alpha and beta chains. In tumor regions, TCR transcript counts showed a strong correlation with a T cell transcriptional module score derived from matched bulk RNA-seq. The study linked features of the TCR repertoire to counts of nonsynonymous mutations, which were determined by whole-exome sequencing of tumor tissue. In the raw uncorrected reads, each unique combination of TCR and UMI appeared more than ten times on average. In non-small cell lung cancer, the study quantitatively compared TCR alpha and beta repertoires across several tumor regions, matched nontumor lung, and blood. Here is what the overall study found, with its caveats: TCR-seq coverage of tumor T cells was estimated at only approximately 7% for alpha chains and around 14% for beta chains. The number of expanded intratumoral alpha and beta TCRs correlated with the tumor nonsynonymous mutation count. Confirming at a functional level the hypothesis that regional TCRs recognize regional mutations was considered to require additional single-cell paired TCR alpha and beta sequencing. The count of ubiquitous expanded TCRs correlated with the count of ubiquitous nonsynonymous mutations, and the count of regional expanded TCRs correlated with the count of regional nonsynonymous mutations.

Taken from cysteine to phenylalanine, the CDR3 has 16 residues. The DNA shown is the 48-base CDR3, in frame from base 1. V and J are trimmed by 6 bases and 5 bases, and the gene matches miss 13 bases of the junction. The time point label corresponds to: sample taken at primary tumor resection. Samples were obtained from over 70 patients with early-stage, untreated non-small cell lung cancer from the lung TRACERx cohort. Whole RNA extracted from tumor and nontumor lung tissue, or from cryopreserved PBMC samples, was used for TCR sequencing without cell sorting. A patient was chosen for TCR sequencing only when enough RNA was available from at least two tumor regions. Before selection, tumor and adjacent nontumor lung specimens were reviewed by a lung pathologist. Compared with the rest of its sample, this clonotype is large (0.1 to 1%). Its antigen target is currently unknown. No much larger clone exists at a distance of one base, and base qualities are not known.

The library was produced with 5' RACE. TCRdb names NextSeq 500 as the instrument used. To allow correction of PCR and sequencing errors, the TCR library protocol tagged every TCR cDNA molecule with a unique molecular identifier. The original pipeline was this. TCR identification, UMI-based error correction and CDR3 extraction were performed with Decombinator tools. Expanded TCRs were defined as those above a frequency of 2 per 1,000, corresponding to the top 1% of the tumor frequency distribution. Expanded tumor TCRs were classed as regional if statistically deemed absent (corrected P<0.05) from at least one tumor region, otherwise ubiquitous. Renyi diversity was computed with the R vegan package after each repertoire had been subsampled 100 times to 5,000 TCRs. To build CDR3 similarity networks, amino acid triplet string-kernel similarity was used, and CDR3s were connected when their pairwise similarity was above 0.82. The public sequencing data were trimmed at Q25 with fastp and processed into clonotypes with MiXCR by TCRdb, which kept only in-frame beta chains. A single entry per CDR3 protein holds the most common genes and DNA from its merged rows. Clone size and V and J calls follow TCRdb, not the original study. Here the sample has roughly 2,800 distinct CDR3 sequences; about 11% occur a single time. The leading ten clones occupy about 7.8% of the sample.

This clonotype was sampled from a female donor with early-stage non-small cell lung cancer. The sequencing here drew on lung tumor tissue, taken at surgery. Rearrangement joined TRBV12-3 or TRBV12-4 to TRBJ2-3; 8 of the junction bases match TRBD2. CDR3 protein: CASRRLVAGRVDTQYF. DNA sequence: TGTGCCAGCAGGAGATTAGTAGCGGGAAGGGTAGATACGCAGTATTTT.